This passage covers 13 T cell receptor beta chains from one sample sequenced in a study of blood T cell repertoires in COVID-19. Clones were sequenced by immunoSEQ multiplex PCR, and TCRdb holds only the in-frame ones, with some missing. The table records some 130,000 clones, around nine tenths of them present only once. Sequencing was done on a sample of peripheral blood. The receptor set was obtained from a man aged 50 to 60 with active COVID-19.

This chain links TRBV30 with TRBJ2-5; TRBD2 matches at 7 bases. CDR1 GTSNPN and CDR2 SVGIG come from the germline V gene (reference sequence). V shed 0 bases and J 1 base; nucleotides not matched to a gene: 11. This CDR3 spans 17 amino acids. The chain's CDR3 is CAWSVLVGWEGQETQYF. DNA of the CDR3: TGTGCCTGGAGTGTTTTAGTAGGATGGGAGGGCCAAGAGACCCAGTACTTC.

This chain uses TRBV2 with TRBJ1-1; D perhaps matches TRBD1 (5 bases). The CDR3 contains 13 residues. Trimming took 7 bases from V and 9 from J, leaving 18 bases between them. CDR1 and CDR2 from the germline V gene are SNHLY and FYNNEI. For the CDR3, the DNA is TGTGCCAGCATTAAGGACACCCTTCTCAAAGCTTTCTTT. Encoded protein: CASIKDTLLKAFF. Supplemented by reference TRBV2 and TRBJ1-1, the full variable domain reads EPEVTQTPSHQVTQMGQEVILRCVPISNHLYFYWYRQILGQKVEFLVSFYNNEISEKSEIFDDQFSVERPDGSNFTLKIRSTKLEDSAMYFCASIKDTLLKAFFGQGTRLTVV.

As to this clone: The germline gene is not matched at one end of the junction; a read error may be the cause. The chain employs TRBV13 and TRBJ2-5; perhaps D is TRBD1 or TRBD2 (5 bases each). In germline, CDR1 is PRHDT, CDR2 FYEKMQ (reference sequence). This CDR3 region has 13 residues. CDR3 DNA: TGTGCTAGCAGCGGCAGGGACCAAGAGACCCAGTACTTC. Amino acid sequence: CASSGRDQETQYF.

This rearrangement joins TRBV19 to TRBJ1-1; no clear D gene. Trimming left V 3 bases short and J 4 bases short, with 3 bases between. The CDR3 has 11 amino acids. Germline-derived CDR1 and CDR2 are LNHDA and SQIVND (reference sequence). The CDR3 here is CASSIFTEAFF. The CDR3 DNA sequence: TGTGCCAGTAGTATCTTCACTGAAGCTTTCTTT.

V usage is TRBV18 and J usage is TRBJ2-4; tentative D call: TRBD2 (7 bases). The CDR3 loop spans 16 amino acids. V lost 6 bases, J lost 1 base, and 16 bases lay in between. Germline CDR1 reads KGHSH; CDR2 reads LQKENI. Here the CDR3 reads CASSPGEGVAKNIQYF. The CDR3 nucleotides are TGTGCCAGCTCCCCCGGGGAGGGGGTGGCCAAAAACATTCAGTACTTC.

The table lists this clone with a few counts. The J gene is TRBJ2-7, the V gene TRBV7-2, with D perhaps TRBD2 (5 bases). Between the trimmed V and J ends, which lost 9 bases and 0 bases, there was a span of 27 bases. The germline gives CDR1 SGHTA, CDR2 FQGNSA. The CDR3 runs to 18 residues. As DNA, the CDR3 is TGTGCCAGGAAGTATCGGCGGGCGACCTTTCTGAGCTCCTACGAGCAGTACGTC. It codes for CARKYRRATFLSSYEQYV.

V is TRBV28 and J is TRBJ2-7; the match to TRBD1 covers 10 bases. This CDR3 contains 15 residues. Germline lookup yields CDR1 MDHEN and CDR2 SYDVKM. Germline trimming cut 5 bases from V and 6 bases from J; bases unmatched to any gene: 10. In DNA, the CDR3 is TGTGCCAGCAGTCTTTCGTCCGGGACAGGGGCCGAGCAGTACTTC. Translated: CASSLSSGTGAEQYF.

V gene TRBV12-5 combines with J gene TRBJ2-1, with D maybe TRBD1 (6 bases). Germline V gene data show CDR1 as LGHNT and CDR2 as FRNRAP. CDR3 length: 15 amino acids. The V gene lost 1 base and the J gene lost 10 bases, with 17 bases spanning the gap. This chain's CDR3 is CASGLGGPVALEQFF. In DNA form, the CDR3 reads TGTGCTAGTGGTTTGGGGGGGCCGGTTGCGCTCGAGCAGTTCTTC.

The CDR3 sequence is CSAFRSSEQFF. In DNA, the CDR3 is TGCAGTGCGTTTAGGAGCAGTGAGCAGTTCTTC. The J gene is TRBJ2-1, the V gene TRBV20-1; unclear D gene. V dropped 6 bases and J dropped 9 bases, with 12 bases sitting between them. Germline CDR1 and CDR2: DFQATT and SNEGSKA (reference sequence). This CDR3 region has 11 residues.

CDR3 sequence: CASSEGQGVNTEAFF. The DNA of the CDR3 is TGTGCCAGCAGTGAAGGACAGGGGGTGAACACTGAAGCTTTCTTT. This chain connects TRBV6-1 to TRBJ1-1; 9 bases are a match to TRBD1. Trimming took 1 base from V and 0 from J; bases not matched to a gene: 0. From germline, CDR1 is MNHNS and CDR2 SASEGT. CDR3 length: 15 residues.

The CDR3 region is CASSYTGQGAEQYV. The CDR3, as DNA: TGTGCCAGCAGTTACACGGGACAGGGTGCCGAGCAGTACGTC. The J gene is TRBJ2-7, the V gene TRBV6-5; TRBD1 agrees at 9 bases. Per the germline V gene, CDR1 is MNHEY and CDR2 is SVGAGI. This CDR3 spans 14 amino acids. The junction had 5 bases not matched to a gene; V was cut back by 2 bases and J by 6 bases.

The chain joins TRBV6-5 to TRBJ2-7; tentatively, D is TRBD1 (8 bases). Deletions cut 5 bases from V and 12 bases from J, with 23 bases between. Germline V gives CDR1 MNHEY, CDR2 SVGAGI. The CDR3 runs 14 residues. CDR3 DNA: TGTGCCAGCAGTCCCGGGACAGGCACGGGAGGAACGTACTTC. Protein sequence: CASSPGTGTGGTYF.

The chain links TRBV6-5 to TRBJ2-4; D possibly corresponds to TRBD1 (6 bases). This CDR3 has 14 amino acids. From germline, CDR1 is MNHEY and CDR2 SVGAGI. Trimming stripped 6 bases from V and 2 bases from J, with 11 bases between. The CDR3 DNA sequence: TGTGCCAGCAGACAGGACAGTACCAAAAACATTCAGTACTTC. The encoded protein is CASRQDSTKNIQYF.